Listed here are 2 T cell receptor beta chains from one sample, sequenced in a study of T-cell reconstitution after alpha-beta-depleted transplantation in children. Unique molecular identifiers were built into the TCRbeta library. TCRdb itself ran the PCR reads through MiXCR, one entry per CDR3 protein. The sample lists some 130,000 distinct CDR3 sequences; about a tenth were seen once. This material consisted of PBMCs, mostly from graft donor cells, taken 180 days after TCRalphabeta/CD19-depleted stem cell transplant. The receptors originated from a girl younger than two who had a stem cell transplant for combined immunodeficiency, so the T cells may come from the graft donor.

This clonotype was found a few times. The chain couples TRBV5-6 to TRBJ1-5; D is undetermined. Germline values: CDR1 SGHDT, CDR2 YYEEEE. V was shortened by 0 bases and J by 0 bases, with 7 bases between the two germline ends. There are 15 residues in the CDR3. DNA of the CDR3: TGTGCCAGCAGCTTGGCGGGTATTAGCAATCAGCCCCAGCATTTT. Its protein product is CASSLAGISNQPQHF.

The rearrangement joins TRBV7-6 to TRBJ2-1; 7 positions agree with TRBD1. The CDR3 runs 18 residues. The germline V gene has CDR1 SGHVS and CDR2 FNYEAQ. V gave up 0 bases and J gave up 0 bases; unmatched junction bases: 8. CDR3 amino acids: CASSLAPGQASSYNEQFF. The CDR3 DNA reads TGTGCCAGCAGCTTAGCTCCCGGACAGGCTAGCTCCTACAATGAGCAGTTCTTC.